The 18 T cell receptor beta chains below were found in one sample sequenced in a study of beta chain features in type 1 diabetes. Expressed TCRB transcripts were sequenced after all isolated RNA was converted to cDNA. TCRdb's copy holds only in-frame clones and misses some; the assay was immunoSEQ multiplex PCR. The sample includes 250,000 or so clones, more than 65% of them seen just once. Sequenced input: naive CD4+ T cells from blood. Source of these receptors: a young man in good health.

A few counts support this clone. The rearrangement uses TRBV9 and TRBJ2-1; 12 nucleotides agree with TRBD2. The CDR3 is 15 amino acids. Germline CDR1 and CDR2: SGDLS and YYNGEE. With V trimmed by 4 bases and J by 6 bases, 5 bases remained unmatched. CDR3 sequence reads: CASSLRLAGVNEQFF. Here the CDR3 DNA reads TGTGCCAGCAGCCTCCGACTAGCGGGGGTCAATGAGCAGTTCTTC.

The J gene is TRBJ2-1, the V gene TRBV5-1, with D hard to call. This CDR3 has 14 residues. V was shortened by 4 bases and J by 7 bases, with 15 bases between the two germline ends. The germline V gene encodes CDR1 SGHRS and CDR2 YFSETQ. The CDR3 coding sequence is TGCGCCAGCAGCCTGGGAACTCCCGCGAATGAGCAGTTCTTC. Its translation: CASSLGTPANEQFF.

The genes are TRBV30 and TRBJ2-1; D possibly corresponds to TRBD2 (6 bases). Germline lookup yields CDR1 GTSNPN and CDR2 SVGIG (reference sequence). The CDR3 loop spans 15 amino acids. Trimming shortened V by 2 bases and J by 6 bases, and 17 bases separated the two germline ends. This CDR3 reads CAWSFPGLLGNEQFF. CDR3 nucleotides: TGTGCCTGGAGTTTTCCGGGACTCCTTGGCAATGAGCAGTTCTTC.

The chain recombines TRBV5-4 with TRBJ2-5; D is unclear. Germline V gives CDR1 SGHNT, CDR2 YYREEE (reference sequence). Deletions cut 0 bases from V and 6 bases from J, with 9 bases between. This CDR3 has 13 residues. The CDR3 protein is CASSLEGLQTQYF. The CDR3 DNA is TGTGCCAGCAGCTTGGAGGGCTTGCAGACCCAGTACTTC.

The V gene is TRBV20-1, the J gene TRBJ2-3, with unresolved D. This CDR3 region has 11 residues. The V and J ends lost 3 bases and 5 bases respectively, with 6 bases between them. Germline V gene sequence: CDR1 DFQATT, CDR2 SNEGSKA (reference sequence). The CDR3 DNA reads as TGCAGTGCTAGGATCAGAGATACGCAGTATTTT. Translation gives CSARIRDTQYF.

This clone was picked up a small number of times. The V gene is TRBV7-2, the J gene TRBJ2-3, with D hard to call. Germline V gene sequence: CDR1 SGHTA, CDR2 FQGNSA. With 2 bases removed from V and 0 bases from J, the gap between germline ends came to 9 bases. The CDR3 length is 15 residues. Written as DNA, the CDR3 is TGTGCCAGCAGCTTAAGCGCTGCTAGCACAGATACGCAGTATTTT. This codes for CASSLSAASTDTQYF. The full variable domain, rest sourced from reference TRBV7-2 and TRBJ2-3, is GAGVSQSPSNKVTEKGKDVELRCDPISGHTALYWYRQSLGQGLEFLIYFQGNSAPDKSGLPSDRFSAERTGGSVSTLTIQRTQQEDSAVYLCASSLSAASTDTQYFGPGTRLTVL.

The V gene is TRBV30, the J gene TRBJ2-5, with 7 bases that match TRBD2. The length of the CDR3 is 12 residues. The ends lost 5 bases at V and 4 bases at J; junction bases unmatched: 4. In germline, CDR1 is GTSNPN, CDR2 SVGIG (reference sequence). Here the CDR3 DNA reads TGTGCCTGGGGGGGGGTTCCAGAGACCCAGTACTTC. It is translated as CAWGGVPETQYF. The whole variable domain, remainder taken from reference TRBV30 and TRBJ2-5, is SQTIHQWPATLVQPVGSPLSLECTVEGTSNPNLYWYRQAAGRGLQLLFYSVGIGQISSEVPQNLSASRPQDRQFILSSKKLLLSDSGFYLCAWGGVPETQYFGPGTRLLVL.

With respect to this clone: At one of its ends the junction is not consistent with the germline gene, which may arise from a read error. This rearrangement joins TRBV18 to TRBJ1-1, with D possibly matching TRBD1 (5 bases). Germline V lookup: CDR1 KGHSH, CDR2 LQKENI. The CDR3 spans 14 residues. CDR3 loop: CVSSPPGLNTEAFF. The CDR3 DNA sequence: TGTGTCAGCTCACCACCAGGGCTGAACACTGAAGCTTTCTTT.

The chain links TRBV7-9 to TRBJ2-3; 7 bases fit TRBD2. Germline V gene sequence: CDR1 SEHNR, CDR2 FQNEAQ (reference sequence). The ends lost 0 bases at V and 0 bases at J; junction bases unmatched: 3. The CDR3 totals 16 residues. In DNA form, the CDR3 reads TGTGCCAGCAGCTTAGCGCCTAGCGGTAGCACAGATACGCAGTATTTT. Encoded protein: CASSLAPSGSTDTQYF.

The chain combines TRBV6-5 with TRBJ2-1; TRBD1 is a possible D gene (6 bases). Trimming took 4 bases from V and 8 from J, leaving 18 bases between them. Germline assignment: CDR1 MNHEY and CDR2 SVGAGI. The CDR3 is 15 residues long. The CDR3 here is CASSSPKTGDDEQFF. In DNA, the CDR3 is TGTGCCAGCAGTTCGCCAAAGACAGGTGATGATGAGCAGTTCTTC.

This clone was seen a few times. The chain joins TRBV30 to TRBJ1-1; the match to TRBD1 covers 8 bases. Germline assignment: CDR1 GTSNPN and CDR2 SVGIG (reference sequence). V shed 2 bases and J 10 bases; nucleotides not matched to a gene: 3. The CDR3 covers 11 residues. Here the CDR3 reads CAWSPGQGAFF. The CDR3 coding sequence is TGTGCCTGGAGTCCCGGACAGGGAGCTTTCTTT.

The V gene is TRBV20-1, the J gene TRBJ2-7; D ambiguous. V was clipped by 6 bases and J by 6 bases, with 9 bases between them. This CDR3 has 10 amino acids. The germline V gene encodes CDR1 DFQATT and CDR2 SNEGSKA (reference sequence). This CDR3 reads CSAPTGEQYF. The CDR3 DNA is TGCAGTGCCCCCACGGGCGAGCAGTACTTC.

The chain links TRBV27 to TRBJ2-2; weak D call: TRBD1 (6 bases). The CDR3 loop spans 15 amino acids. Per germline, CDR1 MNHEY and CDR2 SMNVEV (reference sequence). V was clipped by 3 bases and J by 4 bases, with 12 bases between them. The CDR3 bases are TGTGCCAGCAGTTTTGTCCCCAGGGGCACCGGGGAGCTGTTTTTT. Residues: CASSFVPRGTGELFF.

The V and J genes are TRBV30 and TRBJ1-1, with 8 positions matching TRBD1. The CDR3 is made up of 14 amino acids. The germline V gene has CDR1 GTSNPN and CDR2 SVGIG (reference sequence). V lost 4 bases and J lost 0; bases outside the gene matches: 4. In DNA form, the CDR3 reads TGTGCCTGGAATAGACAGGGGTTGAACACTGAAGCTTTCTTT. Translation gives CAWNRQGLNTEAFF.

CDR3 loop: CAWSVTRGADTQYF. DNA for the CDR3: TGTGCCTGGAGTGTAACCAGGGGGGCCGATACGCAGTATTTT. The rearrangement uses TRBV30 and TRBJ2-3, with D tentatively TRBD1 (7 bases). The germline CDR1 and CDR2 sequences are GTSNPN and SVGIG (reference sequence). This CDR3 spans 14 amino acids. Trimming cost V 0 bases and J 6 bases, with 13 bases left between them.

This clone was picked up a small number of times. The chain joins TRBV4-3 to TRBJ2-6; D ambiguous. The CDR3 is 15 amino acids. Germline CDR1 reads LGHNA; CDR2 reads YSLEER. Trimming shortened V by 2 bases and J by 1 base, and 6 bases separated the two germline ends. The CDR3 sequence: CASSQYRSGANVLTF. DNA of the CDR3: TGCGCCAGCAGCCAATATAGATCTGGGGCCAACGTCCTGACTTTC.

This chain joins TRBV28 and TRBJ2-1; 13 nucleotides agree with TRBD2. This CDR3 spans 17 amino acids. V dropped 3 bases and J dropped 8; count of bases not matched to a gene: 10. Germline V gene lookup returns CDR1 MDHEN and CDR2 SYDVKM. This chain's CDR3 is CASSFSFGTSGTDEQFF. The DNA for the CDR3 is TGTGCCAGCAGTTTTAGTTTTGGGACTAGCGGGACTGATGAGCAGTTCTTC.

V and J are TRBV28 and TRBJ2-7; D possibly corresponds to TRBD2 (6 bases). Germline V gene lookup returns CDR1 MDHEN and CDR2 SYDVKM. This CDR3 is built from 14 residues. The V gene lost 3 bases and the J gene lost 2 bases, with 11 bases spanning the gap. DNA of the CDR3: TGTGCCAGCAGTTTCCCCTCGGGGGCCTACGAGCAGTACTTC. Encoded protein: CASSFPSGAYEQYF.